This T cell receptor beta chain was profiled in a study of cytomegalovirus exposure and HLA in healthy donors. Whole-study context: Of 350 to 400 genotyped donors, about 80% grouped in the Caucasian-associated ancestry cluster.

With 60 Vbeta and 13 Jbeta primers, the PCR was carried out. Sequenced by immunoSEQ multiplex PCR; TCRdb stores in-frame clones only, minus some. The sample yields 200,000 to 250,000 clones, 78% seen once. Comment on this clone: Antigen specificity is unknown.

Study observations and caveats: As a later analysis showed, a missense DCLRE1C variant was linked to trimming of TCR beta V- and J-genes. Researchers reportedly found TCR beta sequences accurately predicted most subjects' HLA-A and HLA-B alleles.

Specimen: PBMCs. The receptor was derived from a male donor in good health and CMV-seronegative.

The CDR3 region is CASSEVNGLGQYF. In nucleotides, the CDR3 is TGTGCCAGCAGTGAAGTTAATGGGCTTGGGCAGTACTTC. The rearrangement uses TRBV2 and TRBJ2-7, with D unresolved. The CDR3 consists of 13 residues. CDR1 and CDR2 (germline): SNHLY, FYNNEI. Trimming removed 1 base at V and 9 bases at J, with 13 bases between. Complete variable domain (other parts from reference TRBV2 and TRBJ2-7): EPEVTQTPSHQVTQMGQEVILRCVPISNHLYFYWYRQILGQKVEFLVSFYNNEISEKSEIFDDQFSVERPDGSNFTLKIRSTKLEDSAMYFCASSEVNGLGQYFGPGTRLTVT.